These 24 T cell receptor beta chains share one sample of origin, sequenced in a study of stem cell transplantation in POMP-related autoinflammatory disease (dated by TCRdb to the early 2020s). The library was made by the immunoSEQ multiplex PCR assay. Here the immuneACCESS table is served through TCRdb, limited to in-frame sequences with V and J called. Missing clones are a known gap in these copies; in checked studies unresolved V genes cover under half, and the rest lacks a known reason. The sample records some 68,000 clones, approximately 90% of which are singletons. Around 0.66% of the sample belongs to the ten largest clones. Interpreted using the paper, the time point label stands for: after hematopoietic stem cell transplant. The material was CD4+ T cells from PBMCs, obtained after stem cell transplantation. Receptors originate from a human patient with POMP-related autoinflammation and immune dysregulation (PRAID). After a transplant, not all T cells may be the patient's own; some may come from the graft donor.

This clone is labeled as medium-sized. The CDR3 loop is CASSLGPGEHEQYV. CDR3 DNA: TGTGCCAGCAGCTTGGGTCCGGGGGAGCACGAGCAGTACGTC. V and J are TRBV5-4 and TRBJ2-7, with D perhaps matching TRBD2 (6 bases). This CDR3 is 14 amino acids long. Between the trimmed V and J ends, which lost 0 bases and 5 bases, there was a span of 12 bases. CDR1 is SGHNT and CDR2 is YYREEE in the germline V gene (reference sequence).

J is TRBJ2-3 and V is TRBV6-1; 8 nucleotides align to TRBD2. Losses at the gene ends were 1 base for V and 0 bases for J; bases not matched to a gene: 3. Germline V gene sequence: CDR1 MNHNS, CDR2 SASEGT. The CDR3 is 16 amino acids. CDR3 amino acids: CASSEVAGPSTDTQYF. The CDR3 DNA reads TGTGCCAGCAGTGAAGTAGCGGGGCCCAGCACAGATACGCAGTATTTT.

The chain joins TRBV6-5 to TRBJ2-4; 7 positions agree with TRBD1. This CDR3 is 15 amino acids long. CDR1 MNHEY and CDR2 SVGAGI come from the germline V gene. The J segment lost 1 base and the V segment lost 4 bases, leaving 4 bases of the junction unmatched. CDR3 sequence reads: CASSFDRDAKNIQYF. CDR3 in DNA: TGTGCCAGCAGTTTTGACAGGGATGCCAAAAACATTCAGTACTTC.

The V gene is TRBV18, the J gene TRBJ2-6, with 8 bases aligning to TRBD2. The CDR3 totals 19 residues. Trimming at V came to 3 bases and at J to 2 bases, leaving 12 bases not matched to a gene. CDR1 is KGHSH, CDR2 LQKENI, per germline. In DNA form, the CDR3 reads TGTGCCAGCTCACCCGTTCGCGGGGGGCGTATCACTGGGGCCAACGTCCTGACTTTC. Translating gives CASSPVRGGRITGANVLTF.

J is TRBJ1-2 and V is TRBV2; a weak D match, TRBD1 (6 bases). Germline values: CDR1 SNHLY, CDR2 FYNNEI. V shed 0 bases and J shed 3 bases, with 17 bases lying between them. The CDR3 totals 17 residues. CDR3 amino acids: CASSEAGRGKAYYGYTF. The CDR3 nucleotides read TGTGCCAGCAGTGAAGCTGGCAGGGGAAAAGCTTACTATGGCTACACCTTC.

In its sample, this clone was seen a few times. The gene calls are TRBV6-1 and TRBJ2-7, with unresolved D. Trimming cost V 2 bases and J 2 bases, with 7 bases left between them. Germline CDR1 and CDR2: MNHNS and SASEGT. This CDR3 has 13 residues. Here the CDR3 reads CASSELGPYEQYF. The CDR3 DNA is TGTGCCAGCAGTGAATTGGGTCCCTACGAGCAGTACTTC.

This clone was counted once. V usage is TRBV14 and J usage is TRBJ2-2; no definite D call. Germline values: CDR1 SGHDN, CDR2 FVKESK. The V and J ends lost 1 base and 0 bases respectively, with 3 bases between them. This CDR3 comprises 14 residues. The CDR3 sequence: CASSQGPNTGELFF. The CDR3 DNA reads TGTGCCAGCAGCCAAGGACCGAACACCGGGGAGCTGTTTTTT. Combining the CDR3 with reference TRBV14 and TRBJ2-2 gives the whole variable domain EAGVTQFPSHSVIEKGQTVTLRCDPISGHDNLYWYRRVMGKEIKFLLHFVKESKQDESGMPNNRFLAERTGGTYSTLKVQPAELEDSGVYFCASSQGPNTGELFFGEGSRLTVL.

V usage is TRBV18 and J usage is TRBJ1-4; D not certain. CDR1 KGHSH and CDR2 LQKENI come from the germline V gene. This CDR3 has 15 residues. Between the trimmed V and J ends, which lost 3 bases and 2 bases, there was a span of 10 bases. CDR3 region: CASSPRTLTNEKLFF. In nucleotides, the CDR3 is TGTGCCAGCTCACCTCGGACCTTGACTAATGAAAAACTGTTTTTT. Complete variable domain (other parts from reference TRBV18 and TRBJ1-4): NAGVMQNPRHLVRRRGQEARLRCSPMKGHSHVYWYRQLPEEGLKFMVYLQKENIIDESGMPKERFSAEFPKEGPSILRIQQVVRGDSAAYFCASSPRTLTNEKLFFGSGTQLSVL.

This clone was counted once. The chain recombines TRBV15 with TRBJ2-2; no reliable D call. With 2 bases removed from V and 5 bases from J, the gap between germline ends came to 9 bases. Germline V gives CDR1 LNHNV, CDR2 YYDKDF (reference sequence). The CDR3 contains 14 residues. CDR3 sequence: CATSRQTDTGELFF. The CDR3 DNA follows: TGTGCCACCAGCAGACAAACCGATACCGGGGAGCTGTTTTTT.

The chain recombines TRBV19 with TRBJ1-2, with D possibly being TRBD1 (6 bases). The V end lost 6 bases, the J end lost 0 bases, and 11 bases lay between the germline ends. From germline, CDR1 is LNHDA and CDR2 SQIVND (reference sequence). The CDR3 has 14 residues. The CDR3 bases are TGTGCCAGTAGCGGACAGAGCTCTAACTATGGCTACACCTTC. Translating it yields CASSGQSSNYGYTF.

The CDR3 region is CASSPPRSPLAFTYEQYV. The CDR3 DNA follows: TGTGCCAGCAGTCCCCCGCGTAGCCCCCTAGCGTTTACCTACGAGCAGTACGTC. The chain combines TRBV6-6 with TRBJ2-7, with D tentatively TRBD2 (6 bases). Germline-derived CDR1 and CDR2 are MNHNY and SVGAGI (reference sequence). The V end was cut by 5 bases, the J end by 2 bases, with 25 bases between. The CDR3 consists of 18 residues.

The V call is TRBV14, the J call TRBJ2-7; 7 nucleotides agree with TRBD1. From germline, CDR1 is SGHDN and CDR2 FVKESK. Trimming took 5 bases from V and 0 from J; bases not matched to a gene: 13. The CDR3 extends over 17 amino acids. This CDR3 reads CASSALPGQLSSYEQYF. CDR3 nucleotide sequence: TGTGCCAGCAGCGCTTTACCGGGACAGCTAAGCTCCTACGAGCAGTACTTC.

The CDR3 DNA is TGTGCCAGCAGTTACGCGGGGGTTGAAAGGGACTATGGCTACACCTTC. Its protein is CASSYAGVERDYGYTF. The chain has TRBV6-5 and TRBJ1-2; perhaps TRBD1 as D (5 bases). Per the germline V gene, CDR1 is MNHEY and CDR2 is SVGAGI. Between the trimmed V and J ends, which lost 2 bases and 3 bases, there was a span of 16 bases. The CDR3 length is 16 residues.

V usage is TRBV6-5 and J usage is TRBJ2-7, with TRBD1 identical over 7 bases. Germline CDR1 MNHEY, CDR2 SVGAGI. The CDR3 runs to 15 residues. The V and J ends lost 6 bases and 4 bases, in that order; junction bases with no gene match: 12. The CDR3 sequence: CASRATGADLYEQYV. CDR3 bases: TGTGCCAGCAGAGCTACAGGGGCCGACTTGTACGAGCAGTACGTC.

V usage is TRBV11-3 and J usage is TRBJ2-1; possibly TRBD2 for D (5 bases). V dropped 5 bases and J dropped 9 bases, with 14 bases sitting between them. This CDR3 contains 13 residues. Germline V gene data show CDR1 as SGHNT and CDR2 as YENEEA. The CDR3 DNA follows: TGTGCCAGCAGCGGAGGATGGGCAGGTGAGCAGTTCTTC. Residues: CASSGGWAGEQFF. The whole variable domain, remainder taken from reference TRBV11-3 and TRBJ2-1, is EAGVVQSPRYKIIEKKQPVAFWCNPISGHNTLYWYLQNLGQGPELLIRYENEEAVDDSQLPKDRFSAERLKGVDSTLKIQPAELGDSAVYLCASSGGWAGEQFFGPGTRLTVL.

This chain links TRBV7-2 with TRBJ2-3, with D perhaps matching TRBD2 (6 bases). V lost 5 bases and J 2 bases, leaving 14 bases between the germline ends. Germline V gene lookup returns CDR1 SGHTA and CDR2 FQGNSA. This CDR3 has 15 amino acids. CDR3 DNA sequence: TGTGCCAGCAGCCGGGACTTTCTCTCCACAGATACGCAGTATTTT. Translated: CASSRDFLSTDTQYF.

The V call is TRBV4-1, the J call TRBJ1-5; the D gene is possibly TRBD1 (5 bases). V lost 1 base, J lost 7 bases, and 17 bases lay in between. CDR1 MGHRA and CDR2 YSYEKL come from the germline V gene. This CDR3 is built from 16 residues. CDR3 bases: TGCGCCAGCAGCCAAGTGGGAGGGGCACTGGGACAGCCCCAGCATTTT. Protein product: CASSQVGGALGQPQHF.

This clone was detected once. The chain couples TRBV5-1 to TRBJ2-5; TRBD2 aligns across 7 bases. This CDR3 contains 14 residues. The germline CDR1 and CDR2 sequences are SGHRS and YFSETQ. V dropped 0 bases and J dropped 7; count of bases not matched to a gene: 6. In DNA, the CDR3 is TGCGCCAGCAGCTTGGCGCCGGGAGGCAGGACCCAGTACTTC. As protein: CASSLAPGGRTQYF.

The chain recombines TRBV28 with TRBJ1-5, with 10 bases matching TRBD1. V shed 4 bases and J 4 bases; nucleotides not matched to a gene: 4. In germline, CDR1 is MDHEN, CDR2 SYDVKM. The CDR3 covers 15 residues. Here the CDR3 reads CASSSTGGGNQPQHF. The CDR3 bases are TGTGCCAGCAGTTCGACAGGGGGCGGGAATCAGCCCCAGCATTTT.

The chain joins TRBV19 to TRBJ1-1; no clear D gene. The V and J ends lost 4 bases and 2 bases respectively, with 5 bases between them. Germline CDR1 reads LNHDA; CDR2 reads SQIVND (reference sequence). CDR3 length: 12 amino acids. The CDR3: CASSNFNTEAFF. CDR3 DNA sequence: TGTGCCAGTAGTAATTTTAACACTGAAGCTTTCTTT.

The chain is built from TRBV19 and TRBJ1-2; D is possibly TRBD1 (5 bases). The CDR3 covers 17 residues. V was clipped by 2 bases and J by 4 bases, with 20 bases between them. CDR1 is LNHDA and CDR2 is SQIVND in the germline V gene (reference sequence). In DNA form, the CDR3 reads TGTGCCAGTAGTATATTCTTCGTCGGGGGAGGAGGCTATGGCTACACCTTC. It specifies CASSIFFVGGGGYGYTF.

The rearrangement joins TRBV27 to TRBJ2-7, with 7 bases fitting TRBD1. Germline CDR1 MNHEY, CDR2 SMNVEV (reference sequence). The CDR3 is 15 amino acids. The junction had 11 bases not matched to a gene; V was cut back by 5 bases and J by 4 bases. CDR3 nucleotide sequence: TGTGCCAGCAGTCGACAGACAGGGCCCGCATACGAGCAGTACTTC. Protein: CASSRQTGPAYEQYF.

The V call is TRBV30, the J call TRBJ1-1; a weak D match, TRBD1 (6 bases). Trimming shortened V by 4 bases and J by 8 bases, and 17 bases separated the two germline ends. The germline CDR1 and CDR2 sequences are GTSNPN and SVGIG (reference sequence). This CDR3 contains 13 residues. CDR3: CAWTDSPLGEAFF. The CDR3, as DNA: TGTGCCTGGACGGACAGCCCCTTGGGGGAAGCTTTCTTT.

As DNA, the CDR3 is TGTGCCAGCAGCGGACTCCGGGACAGGGCCTACAATGAGCAGTTCTTC. This gives the protein CASSGLRDRAYNEQFF. V usage is TRBV11-2 and J usage is TRBJ2-1; 9 bases agree with TRBD1. The J segment lost 2 bases and the V segment lost 5 bases, leaving 7 bases of the junction unmatched. Looked up from germline, CDR1 is SGHAT and CDR2 is FQNNGV. CDR3 length equals 16 residues.